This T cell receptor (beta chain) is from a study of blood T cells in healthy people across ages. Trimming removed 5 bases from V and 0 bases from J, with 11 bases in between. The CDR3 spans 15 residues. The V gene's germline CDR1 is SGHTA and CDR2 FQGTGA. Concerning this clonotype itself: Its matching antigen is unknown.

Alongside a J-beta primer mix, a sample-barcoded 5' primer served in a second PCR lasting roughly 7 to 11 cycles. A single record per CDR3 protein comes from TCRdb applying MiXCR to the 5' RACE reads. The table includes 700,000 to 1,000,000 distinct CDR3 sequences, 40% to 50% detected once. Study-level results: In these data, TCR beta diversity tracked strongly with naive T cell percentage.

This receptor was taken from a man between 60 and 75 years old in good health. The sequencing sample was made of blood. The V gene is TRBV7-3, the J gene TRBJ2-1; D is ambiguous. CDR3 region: CASSQRVSSYNEQFF. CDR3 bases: TGTGCCAGCAGCCAAAGGGTCTCCTCCTACAATGAGCAGTTCTTC.